The sequence of this T cell receptor beta chain was determined in a study of Ad26.COV2.S vaccination and SARS-CoV-2 variants. Study-level information: Ad26.COV2.S given intramuscularly, once or twice 56 days apart.

Treatment: 15 to 20 received Ad26.COV2.S at low or high dose, single or two shots; about 5 received placebo; per-sample allocation not given. The samples were gathered on day 63 after the first injection of vaccine or placebo. Using immunoSEQ multiplex PCR, the repertoire was profiled, and TCRdb retains in-frame clones only, with some absent. Among 250,000 to 300,000 clones listed, 80% to 90% were seen once. Germline CDR1 is SGHAT and CDR2 is FQNNGV. V trimming: 2 bases; J trimming: 4 bases; junction bases outside the gene matches: 5. CDR3 length: 15 residues. The V and J genes are TRBV11-2 and TRBJ1-1, with 9 bases lining up with TRBD1. The sequencing here drew on peripheral blood, taken in a trial of Ad26.COV2.S vaccine versus placebo. The TCR comes from a person aged 18-60 years who received the Ad26.COV2.S COVID-19 vaccine or a placebo. The CDR3 protein is CASSLSYRGPTEAFF. The CDR3 DNA is TGTGCCAGCAGCTTATCTTACAGGGGGCCCACTGAAGCTTTCTTT.